These 6 T cell receptor beta chains came from one sample sequenced in a study of a mutant IDH1 vaccine in newly diagnosed glioma. Time point in this sample: week 11, during vaccination. Every single dose of the vaccine, 300 ug of mutant IDH1 20-mer peptide, came with topical imiquimod. Libraries were prepared by immunoSEQ multiplex PCR; TCRdb keeps only in-frame clonotypes and omits some of them. Of roughly 60,000 clones in the sample, 70% to 85% are singletons; the top ten hold roughly 3.5%. Which antigens these TCRs recognize remains unknown. The sample was PBMCs, taken from a glioma patient whose treatment included an IDH1 peptide vaccine. Source of these receptors: a man aged 30 to 45 with glioma.

In DNA, the CDR3 is TGTGCCAGTTCTGAGAGGAACCAAGAGACCCAGTACTTC. Translating it yields CASSERNQETQYF. The chain has TRBV18 and TRBJ2-5; D not resolved. Germline assignment: CDR1 KGHSH and CDR2 LQKENI. Trimming left V 9 bases short and J 0 bases short, with 11 bases between. This CDR3 has 13 amino acids.

The genes are TRBV6-6 and TRBJ1-2; D is unresolved. This CDR3 comprises 12 residues. With 8 bases removed from V and 2 bases from J, the gap between germline ends came to 9 bases. Germline CDR1 MNHNY, CDR2 SVGAGI (reference sequence). DNA for the CDR3: TGTGCCAGCCGCCCCGGGAACTATGGCTACACCTTC. It translates to CASRPGNYGYTF.

CDR3 loop: CASSFQDTEAFF. The CDR3, as DNA: TGTGCCAGCAGCTTCCAGGACACTGAAGCTTTCTTT. The genes are TRBV5-5 and TRBJ1-1; D gene uncertain. The V end was cut by 2 bases, the J end by 3 bases, with 5 bases between. The CDR3 extends over 12 amino acids. From germline, CDR1 is SGHKS and CDR2 YYEKEE (reference sequence). The entire variable domain, with the rest obtained from reference TRBV5-5 and TRBJ1-1, is as follows: DAGVTQSPTHLIKTRGQQVTLRCSPISGHKSVSWYQQVLGQGPQFIFQYYEKEERGRGNFPDRFSARQFPNYSSELNVNALLLGDSALYLCASSFQDTEAFFGQGTRLTVV.

This clone was seen just once. This rearrangement joins TRBV7-2 to TRBJ2-7; D is uncertain. From germline, CDR1 is SGHTA and CDR2 FQGNSA. V was trimmed by 5 bases and J by 7 bases, leaving 12 bases between them. The CDR3 contains 12 residues. The CDR3 sequence: CASSTSTGEQYF. CDR3 sequence (DNA): TGTGCCAGCAGCACCAGCACCGGGGAGCAGTACTTC.

This chain connects TRBV4-2 to TRBJ2-7; no reliable D call. This CDR3 spans 15 amino acids. The V end was cut by 1 base, the J end by 0 bases, with 10 bases between. Germline CDR1 reads LGHNA; CDR2 reads YNFKEQ. The CDR3 region is CASSQGLGISYEQYF. In nucleotides, the CDR3 is TGTGCCAGCAGCCAAGGACTGGGGATCTCCTACGAGCAGTACTTC.

V usage is TRBV27 and J usage is TRBJ1-5; TRBD1 matches at 9 bases. Per the germline V gene, CDR1 is MNHEY and CDR2 is SMNVEV (reference sequence). There are 16 residues in the CDR3. V shed 6 bases, J shed 5 bases, and the junction held 11 bases outside the gene matches. CDR3 in DNA: TGTGCCAGCAGCTCTCGTTGGGGACAGGGTCATCAGCCCCAGCATTTT. Its protein is CASSSRWGQGHQPQHF.